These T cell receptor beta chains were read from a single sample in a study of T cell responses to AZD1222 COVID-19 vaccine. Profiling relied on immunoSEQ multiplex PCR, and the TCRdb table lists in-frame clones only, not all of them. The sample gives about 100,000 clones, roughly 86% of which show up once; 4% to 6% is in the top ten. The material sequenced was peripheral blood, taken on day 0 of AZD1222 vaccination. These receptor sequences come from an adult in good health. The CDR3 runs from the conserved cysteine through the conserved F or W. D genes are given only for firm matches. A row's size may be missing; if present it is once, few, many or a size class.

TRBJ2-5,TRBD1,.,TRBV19,TGTGCCAGTAGTATAGCCACCCCATCCTGGACAGGGGGTCTTGAGACCCAGTACTTC,CASSIATPSWTGGLETQYF
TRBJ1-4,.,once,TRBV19,TGTGCCAGTAGTTTGCAGGCCAGTCTTGAAAAACTGTTTTTT,CASSLQASLEKLFF
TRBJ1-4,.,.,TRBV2,TGTGCCAGCAGTGGACAGAATAATGAAAAACTGTTTTTT,CASSGQNNEKLFF
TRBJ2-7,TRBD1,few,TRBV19,TGTGCCAGTGGGACAGGGGGCGGGTACGAGCAGTACTTC,CASGTGGGYEQYF
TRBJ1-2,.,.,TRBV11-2,TGTGCCAGCAGCCCTTTTCTCCGACGGAATTCCTATGGCTACACCTTC,CASSPFLRRNSYGYTF
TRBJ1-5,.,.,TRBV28,TGTGCCAGCAGTTTCCAGGGGAAACAGCCCCAGCATTTT,CASSFQGKQPQHF
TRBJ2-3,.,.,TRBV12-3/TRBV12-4,TGTGCCAGCAGTTGGGGGATCACAGATACGCAGTATTTT,CASSWGITDTQYF
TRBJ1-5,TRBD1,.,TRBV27,TGTGCCAGCAGCCGACAGGGGACCTATCAGCCCCAGCATTTT,CASSRQGTYQPQHF
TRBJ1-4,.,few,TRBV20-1,TGCAGTGCTAGTCAGTCAGACTCATCAGCAACTAATGAAAAACTGTTTTTT,CSASQSDSSATNEKLFF
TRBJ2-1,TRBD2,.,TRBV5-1,TGCGCCAGCAGCATGCCGAGGGGCGGGAGTAGTTTCGATGAGCAGTTCTTC,CASSMPRGGSSFDEQFF
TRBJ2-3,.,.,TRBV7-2,TGTGCCAGCCCCTCGGGAGGGGGCTCCCTCACAGATACGCAGTATTTT,CASPSGGGSLTDTQYF
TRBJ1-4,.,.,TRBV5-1,TGCGCCAGCAGCGTGGGTCTTGCTGAAAAACTGTTTTTT,CASSVGLAEKLFF
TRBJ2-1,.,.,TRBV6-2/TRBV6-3,TGTGCCAGCAGCCGGGACTCTGGTGAGCAGTTCTTC,CASSRDSGEQFF
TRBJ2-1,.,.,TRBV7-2,TGTGCCAGCAGCGAGGGTGGGAATGAGCAGTTCTTC,CASSEGGNEQFF
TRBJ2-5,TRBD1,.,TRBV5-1,TGCGCCAGCAGCTTGGCGAACAGGACAGGCTGGGGGTACCAAGAGACCCAGTACTTC,CASSLANRTGWGYQETQYF
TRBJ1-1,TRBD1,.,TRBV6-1,TGTGCCAGCAGCCACGGGACAGCGAACACTGAAGCTTTCTTT,CASSHGTANTEAFF
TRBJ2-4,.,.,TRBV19,TGTGCCAGTAGTATCGGGGGAACACTAGCCAAAAACATTCAGTACTTC,CASSIGGTLAKNIQYF
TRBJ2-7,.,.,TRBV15,TGTGCCACCAGCAGAGTAATAACCCGCGAGCAGTACTTC,CATSRVITREQYF
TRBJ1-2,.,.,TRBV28,TGTGCCAGCAGTTATCGTCGTGGTAACTATGGCTACACCTTC,CASSYRRGNYGYTF
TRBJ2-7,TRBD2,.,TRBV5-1,TGCGCCAGCAGCTTGGATGGTAGCGGGGCCTTTAGGGAGCAGTACTTC,CASSLDGSGAFREQYF
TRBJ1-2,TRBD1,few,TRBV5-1,TGCGCCAGCAGCTCAGATACAGGGGGCGCAGGCTACACCTTC,CASSSDTGGAGYTF
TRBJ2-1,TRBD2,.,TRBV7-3,TGTGCCAGCAGCCCCCCCGGGGAGGGGCCCGAGCAGTTCTTC,CASSPPGEGPEQFF
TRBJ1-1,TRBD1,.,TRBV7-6,TGTGCCAGCAGCGCAAGACAGGGCGGGATGAACACTGAAGCTTTCTTT,CASSARQGGMNTEAFF
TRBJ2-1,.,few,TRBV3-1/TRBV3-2,TGTGCCAGCGGGGAATCGGTCAATGAGCAGTTCTTC,CASGESVNEQFF
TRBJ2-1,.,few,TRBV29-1,TGCAGCGTTGAAGTCCAGCGGGTCGGCAATGAGCAGTTCTTC,CSVEVQRVGNEQFF
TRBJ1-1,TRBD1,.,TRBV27,TGTGCCAGCAGCCTCCGTGGGACAGGGGCCCCCACTGAAGCTTTCTTT,CASSLRGTGAPTEAFF
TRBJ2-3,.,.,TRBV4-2,TGTGCCAGCAGCCAAGGGGATTCGTCAGATACGCAGTATTTT,CASSQGDSSDTQYF
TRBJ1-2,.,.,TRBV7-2,TGTGCCAGCAGCTTAGCTAGTGGGGATGGCTACACCTTC,CASSLASGDGYTF
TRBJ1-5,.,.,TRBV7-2,TGTGCCAGCAGGGCGATGGGGGGAGGACAGCCCCAGCATTTT,CASRAMGGGQPQHF
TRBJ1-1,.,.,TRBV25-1,TGTGCCAGCAGACCCGGGACGGGGAACACTGAAGCTTTCTTT,CASRPGTGNTEAFF
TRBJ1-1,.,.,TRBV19,TGTGCCAGTAGTATCGAGGGCGTGAAGACTGAAGCTTTCTTT,CASSIEGVKTEAFF
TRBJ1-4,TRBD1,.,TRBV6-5,TGTGCCAGCAGTAAGACAGGGGGAGGCGAAAAACTGTTTTTT,CASSKTGGGEKLFF
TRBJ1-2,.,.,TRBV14,TGTGCCAGCAGCCTTCGAGGGCAGGGGAAGTTTCTTTTC,CASSLRGQGKFLF
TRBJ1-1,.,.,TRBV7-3,TGTGCCAGCAGCTTGACCGGTATGAACACTGAAGCTTTCTTT,CASSLTGMNTEAFF
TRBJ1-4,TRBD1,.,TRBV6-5,TGTGCCAGCAGGTCGACAGGGCTGACTAATGAAAAACTGTTTTTT,CASRSTGLTNEKLFF